These T cell receptor beta chains were read from a single sample in a study of PD-1 blockade in classical Hodgkin lymphoma. Sequenced by immunoSEQ multiplex PCR; TCRdb stores in-frame clones only, minus some. The profile shows tens of thousands of clones, roughly 93% of them singletons. Sequenced input: peripheral blood mononuclear cells (PBMCs). The receptors shown here come from a human donor with classical Hodgkin lymphoma. Each CDR3 is given with its conserved first and last residue. The D gene is left open where the match is weak. Some rows have no size entry. The others give once, few or many, or a class for an expanded clone.

J gene,D gene,V gene,clone size,CDR3 DNA,CDR3 protein
TRBJ1-6,.,TRBV2,.,TGTGCCAGCAGCGTTGACAGGCGTAATTCACCCCTCCACTTT,CASSVDRRNSPLHF
TRBJ2-5,.,TRBV29-1,.,TGCAGCGTACCGGGGGACGAGGGGTGGTGGGAAGAGACCCAGTACTTC,CSVPGDEGWWEETQYF
TRBJ1-2,TRBD1,TRBV28,.,TGTGCCAGCAGTACGGGACAGGGAGCCACCTCTGGCTACACCTTC,CASSTGQGATSGYTF
TRBJ2-3,TRBD2,TRBV28,.,TGTGCCAGCAGGGGAACTAGCGGGTCGCGGGATACGCAGTATTTT,CASRGTSGSRDTQYF
TRBJ1-2,TRBD1,TRBV2,once,TGTGCCAGCAGTCGGACAGGGGGAGGACATGGCTACACCTTC,CASSRTGGGHGYTF
TRBJ2-1,.,TRBV6-1,.,TGTGCCAGCAGTCTCAGGGTTAATGAGCAGTTCTTC,CASSLRVNEQFF
TRBJ2-3,.,TRBV5-1,.,TGCGCCAGCAGCTTAAGCAGGGGGGCAGATACGCAGTATTTT,CASSLSRGADTQYF
TRBJ1-2,TRBD1,TRBV7-9,.,TGTGCCAGCAGCCATGGGGACAGATCCTCCTATGGCTACACCTTC,CASSHGDRSSYGYTF
TRBJ1-2,.,TRBV2,.,TGTGCCAGCGGATCAGGGGTCCCAGGGAATGAGGGCTACACCTTC,CASGSGVPGNEGYTF
TRBJ2-2,TRBD2,TRBV5-1,.,TGCGCCAGCAGCTTGCTAGCGGGAGACACCGGGGAGCTGTTTTTT,CASSLLAGDTGELFF
TRBJ2-1,.,TRBV6-5,.,TGTGCCAGTCGACAGGATTCCTACAATGAGCAGTTCTTC,CASRQDSYNEQFF
TRBJ2-1,TRBD2,TRBV4-1,.,TGCGCCAGCAGCTATATAGAGGGAGCGGGGTCGGGCAACAATGAGCAGTTCTTC,CASSYIEGAGSGNNEQFF
TRBJ1-3,.,TRBV10-2,few,TGCGCCAGCAGTGAATTCGGAAACACCATATATTTT,CASSEFGNTIYF
TRBJ1-2,.,TRBV15,.,TGTGCCACCAGCACAGCCGGATCCTATGGCTACACCTTC,CATSTAGSYGYTF
TRBJ1-4,TRBD1,TRBV5-1,.,TGCGCCAGCAGCTTTGCGGACAGGACAAATGAAAAACTGTTTTTT,CASSFADRTNEKLFF
TRBJ1-1,.,TRBV2,few,TGTGCCAGCATGGTTGAGACAGGACCGAACACTGAAGCTTTCTTT,CASMVETGPNTEAFF
TRBJ2-5,TRBD2,TRBV20-1,.,TGCAGTGCTCCTAGCGGAGGGACCCAGTACTTC,CSAPSGGTQYF
TRBJ2-5,.,TRBV2,.,TGTGCCAGCAGCACTAGAGGGGGGACCCAGTACTTC,CASSTRGGTQYF
TRBJ2-2,TRBD1,TRBV7-9,.,TGTGCCAGCAGCCAGGGGGAGACCGGGGAGCTGTTTTTT,CASSQGETGELFF
TRBJ1-2,.,TRBV6-1,.,TGTGCCAGCTCCTACTATGGCTACACCTTC,CASSYYGYTF
TRBJ1-1,TRBD1,TRBV11-2,.,TGTGCCAGCAGGTCGACAGGGGTGGACGGGAACACTGAAGCTTTCTTT,CASRSTGVDGNTEAFF
TRBJ2-5,.,TRBV2,.,TGTGCCAGCAGATTGACTGGAGGGGAGACCCAGTACTTC,CASRLTGGETQYF
TRBJ1-2,.,TRBV7-9,.,TGTGCCAGCATAGGGCCTTTCGAAGCCTATGGCTACACCTTC,CASIGPFEAYGYTF
TRBJ2-1,TRBD2,TRBV5-1,.,TGCGCCAGCAGCAAGGACCCCGGGACTAGCGTCTACAATGAGCAGTTCTTC,CASSKDPGTSVYNEQFF
TRBJ2-5,TRBD2,TRBV19,.,TGTGCCAGTACCCCGGGCTTAGCGGGACAAGAGACCCAGTACTTC,CASTPGLAGQETQYF